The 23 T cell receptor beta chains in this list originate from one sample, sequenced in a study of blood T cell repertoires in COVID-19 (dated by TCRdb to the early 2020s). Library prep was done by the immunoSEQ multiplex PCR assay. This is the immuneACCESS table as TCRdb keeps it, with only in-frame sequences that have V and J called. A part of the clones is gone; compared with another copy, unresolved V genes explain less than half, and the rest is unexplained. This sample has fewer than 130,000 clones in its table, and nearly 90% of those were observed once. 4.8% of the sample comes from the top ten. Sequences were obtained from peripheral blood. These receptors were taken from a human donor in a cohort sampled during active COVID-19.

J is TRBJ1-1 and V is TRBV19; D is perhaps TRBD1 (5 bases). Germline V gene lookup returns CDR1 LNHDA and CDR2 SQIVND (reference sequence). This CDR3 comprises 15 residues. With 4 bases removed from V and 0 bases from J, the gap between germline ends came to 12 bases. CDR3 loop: CASSRHRIMNTEAFF. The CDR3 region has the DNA TGTGCCAGTAGTAGGCACAGGATTATGAACACTGAAGCTTTCTTT.

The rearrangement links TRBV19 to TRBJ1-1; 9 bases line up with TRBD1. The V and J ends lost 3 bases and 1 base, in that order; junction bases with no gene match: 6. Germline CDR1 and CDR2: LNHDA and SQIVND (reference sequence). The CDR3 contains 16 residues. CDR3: CASSITMTGGNTEAFF. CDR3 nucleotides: TGTGCCAGTAGTATTACAATGACAGGGGGGAACACTGAAGCTTTCTTT.

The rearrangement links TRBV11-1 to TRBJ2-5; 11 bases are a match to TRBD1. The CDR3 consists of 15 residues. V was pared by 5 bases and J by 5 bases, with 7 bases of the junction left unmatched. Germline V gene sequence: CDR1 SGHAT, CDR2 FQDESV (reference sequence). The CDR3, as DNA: TGTGCCAGCAGCGCCCCGGACAGGGGGCAGGAGACCCAGTACTTC. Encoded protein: CASSAPDRGQETQYF.

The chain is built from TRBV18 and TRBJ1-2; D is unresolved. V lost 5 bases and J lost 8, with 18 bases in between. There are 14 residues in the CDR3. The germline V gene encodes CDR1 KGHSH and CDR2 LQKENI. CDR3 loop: CASSSPRGFYGYTF. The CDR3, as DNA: TGTGCCAGCTCATCCCCACGAGGGTTCTACGGCTACACCTTC.

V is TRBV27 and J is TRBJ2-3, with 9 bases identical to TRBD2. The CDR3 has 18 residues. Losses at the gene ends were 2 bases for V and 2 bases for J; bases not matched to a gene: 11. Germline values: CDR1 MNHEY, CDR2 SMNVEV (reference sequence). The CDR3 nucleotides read TGTGCCAGCAGTTTAACCGCCCCTTTAGCGGGAGTCACAGATACGCAGTATTTT. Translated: CASSLTAPLAGVTDTQYF.

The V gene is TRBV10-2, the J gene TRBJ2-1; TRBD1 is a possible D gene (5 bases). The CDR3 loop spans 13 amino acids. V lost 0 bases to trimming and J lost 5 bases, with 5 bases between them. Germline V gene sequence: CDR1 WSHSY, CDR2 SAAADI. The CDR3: CASSESRDNEQFF. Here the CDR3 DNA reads TGCGCCAGCAGTGAGTCCAGGGACAATGAGCAGTTCTTC.

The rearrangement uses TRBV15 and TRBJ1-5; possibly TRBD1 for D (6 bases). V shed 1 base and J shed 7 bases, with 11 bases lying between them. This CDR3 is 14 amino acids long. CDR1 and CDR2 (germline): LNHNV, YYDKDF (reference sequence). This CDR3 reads CATSRGGDNQPQHF. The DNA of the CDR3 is TGTGCCACCAGCAGAGGAGGGGACAACCAGCCCCAGCATTTT.

CDR3 DNA sequence: TGCAGTGCCTCCAGGGATGCACGCTACACCTTC. This encodes CSASRDARYTF. J is TRBJ1-2 and V is TRBV20-1; maybe TRBD1 (5 bases). Trimming cost V 6 bases and J 9 bases, with 14 bases left between them. The V gene's germline CDR1 is DFQATT and CDR2 SNEGSKA (reference sequence). The CDR3 contains 11 residues.

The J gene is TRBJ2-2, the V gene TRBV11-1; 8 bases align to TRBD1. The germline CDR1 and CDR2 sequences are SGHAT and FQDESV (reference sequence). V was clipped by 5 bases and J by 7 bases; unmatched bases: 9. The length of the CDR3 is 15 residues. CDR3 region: CASSLQGARGGELFF. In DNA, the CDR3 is TGTGCCAGCAGCCTTCAGGGGGCGCGCGGCGGGGAGCTGTTTTTT.

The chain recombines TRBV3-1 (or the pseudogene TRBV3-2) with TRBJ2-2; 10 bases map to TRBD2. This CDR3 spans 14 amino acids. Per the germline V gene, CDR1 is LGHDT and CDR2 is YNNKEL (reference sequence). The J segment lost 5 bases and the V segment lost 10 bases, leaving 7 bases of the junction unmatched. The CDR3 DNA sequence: TGTGCCACTCAGCGGGGGGGCTATACCGGGGAGCTGTTTTTT. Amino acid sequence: CATQRGGYTGELFF.

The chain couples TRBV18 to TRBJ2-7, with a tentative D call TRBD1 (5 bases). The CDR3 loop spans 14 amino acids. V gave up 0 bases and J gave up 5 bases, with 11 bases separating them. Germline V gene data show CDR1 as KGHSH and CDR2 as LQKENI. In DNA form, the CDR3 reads TGTGCCAGCTCACCACCGGGGCGGTGGGACGAGCAGTACTTC. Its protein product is CASSPPGRWDEQYF.

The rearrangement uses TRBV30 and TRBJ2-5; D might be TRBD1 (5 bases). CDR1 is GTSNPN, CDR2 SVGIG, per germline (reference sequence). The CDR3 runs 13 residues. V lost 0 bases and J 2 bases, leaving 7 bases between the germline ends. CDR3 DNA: TGTGCCTGGAGTGTAAGGGGACAAGAGACCCAGTACTTC. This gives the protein CAWSVRGQETQYF. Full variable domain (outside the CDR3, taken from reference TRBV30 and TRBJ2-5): SQTIHQWPATLVQPVGSPLSLECTVEGTSNPNLYWYRQAAGRGLQLLFYSVGIGQISSEVPQNLSASRPQDRQFILSSKKLLLSDSGFYLCAWSVRGQETQYFGPGTRLLVL.

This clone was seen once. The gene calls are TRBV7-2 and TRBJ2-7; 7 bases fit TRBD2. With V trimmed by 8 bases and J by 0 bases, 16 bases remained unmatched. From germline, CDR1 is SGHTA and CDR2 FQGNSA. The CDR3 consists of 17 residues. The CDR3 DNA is TGTGCCAGCGATAACTCCCAAAAGCGGGGTCACTCCTACGAGCAGTACTTC. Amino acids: CASDNSQKRGHSYEQYF.

CDR3 sequence (DNA): TGTGCCATCAGTGAGACAGGGGCGAGGTCTGAAGCTTTCTTT. Protein product: CAISETGARSEAFF. This chain uses TRBV10-3 with TRBJ1-1, with 7 bases fitting TRBD1. V was pared by 2 bases and J by 6 bases, with 6 bases of the junction left unmatched. Per germline, CDR1 ENHRY and CDR2 SYGVKD. There are 14 residues in the CDR3.

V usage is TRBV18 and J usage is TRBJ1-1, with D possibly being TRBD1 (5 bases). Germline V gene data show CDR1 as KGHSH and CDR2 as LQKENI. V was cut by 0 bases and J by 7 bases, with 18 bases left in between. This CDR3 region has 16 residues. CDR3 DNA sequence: TGTGCCAGCTCACCACCGAACGGAAGGGGCGCAGGTGAAGCTTTCTTT. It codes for CASSPPNGRGAGEAFF.

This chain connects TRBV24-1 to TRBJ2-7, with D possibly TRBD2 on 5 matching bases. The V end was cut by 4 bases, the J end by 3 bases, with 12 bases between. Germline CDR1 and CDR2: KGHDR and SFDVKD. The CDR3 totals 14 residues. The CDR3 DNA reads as TGTGCCACCAGTGACCCGCGAGACTACTACGAGCAGTACTTC. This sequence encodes CATSDPRDYYEQYF.

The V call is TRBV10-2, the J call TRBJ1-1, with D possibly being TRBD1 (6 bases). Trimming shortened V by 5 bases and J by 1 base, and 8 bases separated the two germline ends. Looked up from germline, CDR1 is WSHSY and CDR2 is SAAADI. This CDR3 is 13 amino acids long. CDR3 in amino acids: CASSIQGNTEAFF. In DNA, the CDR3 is TGCGCCAGCAGTATACAGGGGAACACTGAAGCTTTCTTT.

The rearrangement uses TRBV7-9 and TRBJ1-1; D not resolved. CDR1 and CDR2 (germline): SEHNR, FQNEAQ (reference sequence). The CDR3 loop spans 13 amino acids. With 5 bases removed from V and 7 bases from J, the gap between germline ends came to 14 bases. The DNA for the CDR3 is TGTGCCAGCAGCACTAGATGGGAAAATGAAGCTTTCTTT. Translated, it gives CASSTRWENEAFF.

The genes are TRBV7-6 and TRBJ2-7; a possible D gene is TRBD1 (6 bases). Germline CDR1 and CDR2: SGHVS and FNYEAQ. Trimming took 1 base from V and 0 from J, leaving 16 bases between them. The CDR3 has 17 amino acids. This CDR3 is CASSLGQADTSSYEQYF. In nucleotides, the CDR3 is TGTGCCAGCAGCTTAGGACAGGCCGATACGTCCTCCTACGAGCAGTACTTC.

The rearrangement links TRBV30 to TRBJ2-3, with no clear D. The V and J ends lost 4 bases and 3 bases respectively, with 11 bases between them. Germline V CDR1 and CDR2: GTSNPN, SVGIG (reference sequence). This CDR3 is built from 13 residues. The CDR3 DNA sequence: TGTGCCTGGATGGTCGACGGGACAGATACGCAGTATTTT. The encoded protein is CAWMVDGTDTQYF.

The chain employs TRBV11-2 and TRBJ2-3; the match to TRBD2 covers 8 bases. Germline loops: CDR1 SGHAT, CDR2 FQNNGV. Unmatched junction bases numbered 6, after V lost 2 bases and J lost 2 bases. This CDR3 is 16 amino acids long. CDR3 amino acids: CASSLTLTSATDTQYF. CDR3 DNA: TGTGCCAGCAGCTTAACATTGACTAGCGCCACAGATACGCAGTATTTT.

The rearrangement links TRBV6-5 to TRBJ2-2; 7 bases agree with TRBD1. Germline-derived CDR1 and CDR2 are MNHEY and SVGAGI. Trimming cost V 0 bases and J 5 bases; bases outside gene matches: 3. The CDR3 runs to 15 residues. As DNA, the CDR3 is TGTGCCAGCAGTTACTCTTCGGGACAGACCGGGGAGCTGTTTTTT. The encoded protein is CASSYSSGQTGELFF.

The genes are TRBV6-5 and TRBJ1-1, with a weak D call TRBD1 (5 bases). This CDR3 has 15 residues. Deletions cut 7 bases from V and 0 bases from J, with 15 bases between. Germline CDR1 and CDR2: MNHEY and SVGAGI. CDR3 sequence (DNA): TGTGCCAGCAACCCCGTGGGCAGGGTGAACACTGAAGCTTTCTTT. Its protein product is CASNPVGRVNTEAFF.